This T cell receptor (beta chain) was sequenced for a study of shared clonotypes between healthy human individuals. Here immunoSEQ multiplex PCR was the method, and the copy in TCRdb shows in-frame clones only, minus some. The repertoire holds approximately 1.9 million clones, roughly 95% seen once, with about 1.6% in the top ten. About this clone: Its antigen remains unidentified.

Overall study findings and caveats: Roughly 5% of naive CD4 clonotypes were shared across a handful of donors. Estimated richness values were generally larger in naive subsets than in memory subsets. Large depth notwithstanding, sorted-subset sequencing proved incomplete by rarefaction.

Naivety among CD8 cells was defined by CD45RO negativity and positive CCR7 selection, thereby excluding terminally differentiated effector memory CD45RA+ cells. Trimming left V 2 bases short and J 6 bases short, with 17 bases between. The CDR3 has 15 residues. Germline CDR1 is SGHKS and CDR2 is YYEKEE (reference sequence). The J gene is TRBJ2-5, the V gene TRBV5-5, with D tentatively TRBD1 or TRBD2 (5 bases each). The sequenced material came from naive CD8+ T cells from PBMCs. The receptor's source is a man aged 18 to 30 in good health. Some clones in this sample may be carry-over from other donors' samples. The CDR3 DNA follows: TGTGCCAGCAGCTTTGAGGGGCTTCGGGGAAAGACCCAGTACTTC. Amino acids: CASSFEGLRGKTQYF.